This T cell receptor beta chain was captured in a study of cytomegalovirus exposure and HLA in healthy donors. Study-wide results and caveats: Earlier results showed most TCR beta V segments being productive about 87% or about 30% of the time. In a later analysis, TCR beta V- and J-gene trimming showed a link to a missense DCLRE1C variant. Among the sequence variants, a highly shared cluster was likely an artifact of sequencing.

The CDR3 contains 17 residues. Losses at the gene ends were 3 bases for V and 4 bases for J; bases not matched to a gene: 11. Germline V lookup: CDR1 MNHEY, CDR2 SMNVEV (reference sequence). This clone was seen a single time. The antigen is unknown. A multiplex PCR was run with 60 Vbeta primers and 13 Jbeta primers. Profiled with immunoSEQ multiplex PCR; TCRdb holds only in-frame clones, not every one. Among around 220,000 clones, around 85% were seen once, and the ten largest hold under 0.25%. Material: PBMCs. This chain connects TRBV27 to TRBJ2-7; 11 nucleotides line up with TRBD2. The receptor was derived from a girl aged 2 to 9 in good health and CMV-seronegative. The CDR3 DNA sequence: TGTGCCAGCAGTTTCTTCCCGGCTAGCGGGGGGAGATACGAGCAGTACTTC. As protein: CASSFFPASGGRYEQYF.